The rows below give T cell receptor beta chains drawn from one sample of a study of blood T cell repertoires in COVID-19. Profiled with immunoSEQ multiplex PCR; TCRdb holds only in-frame clones, not every one. The sample records under 80,000 clones, approximately 90% being singletons. The sample consisted of peripheral blood. These TCRs come from a man between 65 and 85 years old with active COVID-19. Both conserved end residues are part of each CDR3.

V	J	CDR3
TRBV3-1/TRBV3-2	TRBJ2-3	CASSQDGAGAEPTDTQYF
TRBV4-3	TRBJ1-1	CASSQDGANTEAFF
TRBV11-2	TRBJ2-2	CASRPPGGGNGELFF
TRBV27	TRBJ2-5	CASSLLGAGETQYF
TRBV24-1	TRBJ2-3	CATSDPRFRGQVSTDTQYF
TRBV3-1/TRBV3-2	TRBJ2-2	CASSQGSGSTTGELFF
TRBV7-6	TRBJ1-3	CASSLGQGAGNTIYF
TRBV5-1	TRBJ2-7	CASNPGLAGPYEQYF
TRBV7-6	TRBJ2-2	CASSLGVAANTGELFF
TRBV11-2	TRBJ2-1	CASSSRVAGPRDEQFF
TRBV4-3	TRBJ1-2	CASSQVPGSGYGYTF
TRBV30	TRBJ2-3	CAWTSGGAAPDTQYF
TRBV4-1	TRBJ2-1	CASSQPTSGAPYNEQFF
TRBV5-1	TRBJ2-1	CASSAQGALYNEQFF
TRBV6-5	TRBJ1-6	CASSPTGGRPLHF
TRBV6-6	TRBJ2-1	CASSPRWTGTYNEQFF
TRBV5-1	TRBJ2-7	CASSSGTLEYEQYF
TRBV7-6	TRBJ2-3	CASSQRSSAFTDTQYF
TRBV7-3	TRBJ2-7	CASSPPGSHEQYF
TRBV7-7	TRBJ2-7	CASSPDTYEQYF
TRBV24-1	TRBJ2-2	CATRAPGAGELFF
TRBV19	TRBJ1-5	CAGPTEGNQPQHF
TRBV7-2	TRBJ2-7	CASSFSVGPAYEQYF
TRBV3-1/TRBV3-2	TRBJ2-1	CASSPGRAGEQFF
TRBV10-1	TRBJ1-2	CASSAVPGGGRAYYGYTF
TRBV5-6	TRBJ1-5	CASSGGDRVNQPQHF
TRBV5-1	TRBJ1-6	CASSPTGPSSYNSPLHF
TRBV12-3/TRBV12-4	TRBJ1-1	CASTGQAEAFF
TRBV6-2/TRBV6-3	TRBJ2-7	CASSPGGWSGSYEQYF